The 5 T cell receptor beta chains given below trace back to one sample, sequenced in a study of blood T cell repertoires in COVID-19 (dated by TCRdb to the early 2020s). Library creation used the immunoSEQ multiplex PCR assay. TCRdb provides this immuneACCESS table in a form limited to in-frame rearrangements. Some clones are lacking; in checked studies, under half of them reflect an unresolved V gene, and why the rest are absent is not known. For this sample the table gives 110,000 to 150,000 clones, of which approximately 78% were detected only once. Approximately 4.1% of the sample belongs to the ten largest clones. The specimen was peripheral blood. The receptor set was obtained from a woman older than 75 with acute or convalescent COVID-19.

The chain carries TRBV28 and TRBJ2-7; weak D call: TRBD2 (5 bases). The V and J ends lost 1 base and 3 bases respectively, with 13 bases between them. The length of the CDR3 is 15 residues. CDR1 is MDHEN and CDR2 is SYDVKM in the germline V gene. This CDR3 is CASSLYRGVVYEQYF. Written as DNA, the CDR3 is TGTGCCAGCAGTTTATACCGGGGAGTAGTCTACGAGCAGTACTTC.

A few counts support this clone. This chain links TRBV21-1 with TRBJ2-3; the listed D gene, TRBD2, was not tested against the DNA. TRBV21-1 is given as a pseudogene. The CDR3 runs to 11 residues. CDR3 sequence reads: CASSLTDTQYF. The CDR3 DNA sequence: TGTGCCAGCAGCCTCACAGATACGCAGTATTTT.

The CDR3 nucleotides are TGTGCCAGCAGCCCCGGAGCGTTAGAGTCGGCCTACGAGCAGTACTTC. It specifies CASSPGALESAYEQYF. The chain combines TRBV7-9 with TRBJ2-7, with no clear D. Germline-derived CDR1 and CDR2 are SEHNR and FQNEAQ (reference sequence). CDR3 length: 16 amino acids. Deletions cut 5 bases from V and 2 bases from J, with 19 bases between.

To note about this clone: An end of the junction differs from the germline gene, which may be a read error. The V gene is TRBV10-3, the J gene TRBJ1-2, with D perhaps matching TRBD1 (6 bases). Germline CDR1 is ENHRY and CDR2 is SYGVKD. This CDR3 is 13 amino acids long. Here the CDR3 reads CVISGRTDYGYTF. The CDR3 DNA is TGTGTCATCAGTGGCCGGACAGACTATGGCTACACCTTC.

This sequence joins TRBV6-6 and TRBJ1-1; D unresolved. CDR1 is MNHNY, CDR2 SVGAGI, per germline (reference sequence). V lost 0 bases to trimming and J lost 1 base, with 6 bases between them. The CDR3 consists of 14 residues. The CDR3: CASSYSTGNTEAFF. CDR3 coding DNA: TGTGCCAGCAGTTACTCAACTGGGAACACTGAAGCTTTCTTT.